A single sample gave rise to the 20 T cell receptor beta chains below, sequenced in a study of cytomegalovirus exposure and HLA in healthy donors (dated by TCRdb to 2017 to 2019). The library was built by means of the immunoSEQ multiplex PCR assay. The source is immuneACCESS, and TCRdb retained only in-frame sequences with V and J called. Part of the clones is not carried over; for the studies checked, unresolved V genes explain less than half of this, and the remainder is unexplained. Within this sample are some 150,000 clones, with roughly 87% of them counted one time only. 3.5% to 5% of the sample comes from the top ten. Material for sequencing was PBMCs. Every receptor here comes from a man aged 18 to 30 in good health and CMV-seropositive.

A single count supports this clone. The gene calls are TRBV4-1 and TRBJ2-7, with 12 bases matching TRBD2. Trimming cost V 3 bases and J 7 bases; bases outside gene matches: 1. Germline CDR1 MGHRA, CDR2 YSYEKL. This CDR3 is built from 13 residues. CDR3 region: CASSHGLAGEQYF. CDR3 nucleotide sequence: TGCGCCAGCAGCCATGGACTAGCGGGGGAGCAGTACTTC.

The chain joins TRBV6-5 to TRBJ2-7; 9 nucleotides align to TRBD1. The ends lost 4 bases at V and 2 bases at J; junction bases unmatched: 3. The CDR3 loop spans 14 amino acids. Per germline, CDR1 MNHEY and CDR2 SVGAGI. Here the CDR3 DNA reads TGTGCCAGCAGTTCCGGGACAGGGACCTACGAGCAGTACTTC. This translates into CASSSGTGTYEQYF.

The chain carries TRBV30 and TRBJ1-6; TRBD1 might be the D (6 bases). The CDR3 consists of 15 residues. Germline V gene lookup returns CDR1 GTSNPN and CDR2 SVGIG (reference sequence). The V end was cut by 3 bases, the J end by 7 bases, with 16 bases between. CDR3 nucleotide sequence: TGTGCCTGGAGGGGTAACAGGGACGTCAATTCACCCCTCCACTTT. It translates to CAWRGNRDVNSPLHF.

In the case of this clone: The sample has other DNA sequences that encode this CDR3 too. V gene TRBV6-5 combines with J gene TRBJ1-1; D is unresolved. Germline CDR1 is MNHEY and CDR2 is SVGAGI. V was clipped by 0 bases and J by 5 bases, with 7 bases between them. CDR3 length equals 13 residues. CDR3 nucleotides: TGTGCCAGCAGTTACTCGAGAGGGACTGAAGCTTTCTTT. Translation: CASSYSRGTEAFF.

This clone was recorded once. The rearrangement links TRBV9 to TRBJ1-2; D unclear. Germline-derived CDR1 and CDR2 are SGDLS and YYNGEE. CDR3 size: 13 residues. V dropped 0 bases and J dropped 4 bases, with 7 bases sitting between them. This CDR3 reads CASSVDLSYGYTF. The DNA of the CDR3 is TGTGCCAGCAGCGTAGACCTCAGCTATGGCTACACCTTC.

The chain is built from TRBV4-1 and TRBJ1-1, with a possible D match to TRBD1 (6 bases). This CDR3 comprises 14 residues. Germline V gene sequence: CDR1 MGHRA, CDR2 YSYEKL. V dropped 3 bases and J dropped 2 bases, with 10 bases sitting between them. The CDR3 sequence is CASSHGQSNTEAFF. CDR3 DNA sequence: TGCGCCAGCAGCCACGGACAGAGTAACACTGAAGCTTTCTTT.

V is TRBV5-4 and J is TRBJ2-3, with 7 positions matching TRBD2. CDR3 length: 15 residues. CDR1 SGHNT and CDR2 YYREEE come from the germline V gene (reference sequence). V was pared by 1 base and J by 1 base, with 3 bases of the junction left unmatched. The CDR3 loop is CASSLLAGGTDTQYF. The CDR3 DNA reads TGTGCCAGCAGCTTGTTGGCGGGAGGCACAGATACGCAGTATTTT.

CDR3 in amino acids: CASSPSPGEGGELFF. Written as DNA, the CDR3 is TGTGCCAGCAGTCCTAGCCCGGGAGAGGGAGGGGAGCTGTTTTTT. This chain uses TRBV28 with TRBJ2-2, with D possibly matching TRBD2 (6 bases). The length of the CDR3 is 15 residues. V was trimmed by 5 bases and J by 8 bases, leaving 18 bases between them. Per the germline V gene, CDR1 is MDHEN and CDR2 is SYDVKM.

The gene calls are TRBV7-9 and TRBJ2-5; D gene uncertain. The CDR3 is 14 amino acids. Germline V CDR1 and CDR2: SEHNR, FQNEAQ (reference sequence). V was pared by 0 bases and J by 5 bases, with 10 bases between. As DNA, the CDR3 is TGTGCCAGCAGCTTAGCGAGCCCAGGCGAGACCCAGTACTTC. Translation: CASSLASPGETQYF.

This chain uses TRBV5-1 with TRBJ1-6; D is perhaps TRBD1 (5 bases). The CDR3 contains 14 residues. Trimming stripped 5 bases from V and 4 bases from J, with 10 bases between. Germline assignment: CDR1 SGHRS and CDR2 YFSETQ. Here the CDR3 DNA reads TGCGCCAGCAGTTCACAGGATTATAATTCACCCCTCCACTTT. Translated: CASSSQDYNSPLHF.

V and J are TRBV18 and TRBJ1-1; D not resolved. CDR3 size: 14 residues. CDR1 KGHSH and CDR2 LQKENI come from the germline V gene. V lost 5 bases and J lost 0, with 10 bases in between. The CDR3 nucleotides are TGTGCCAGCTCAACCACTCCGGTGAACACTGAAGCTTTCTTT. Its translation is CASSTTPVNTEAFF.

The chain is built from TRBV9 and TRBJ1-1, with D unresolved. Looked up from germline, CDR1 is SGDLS and CDR2 is YYNGEE. The germline V and J ends were trimmed by 4 bases and 5 bases, with 12 bases remaining between them. The CDR3 has 13 amino acids. CDR3 coding DNA: TGTGCCAGCAGCCTGACGGGTGGTACTGAAGCTTTCTTT. It codes for CASSLTGGTEAFF.

The rearrangement links TRBV6-5 to TRBJ1-2, with D unclear. Looked up from germline, CDR1 is MNHEY and CDR2 is SVGAGI. The CDR3 contains 15 residues. Trimming removed 6 bases at V and 0 bases at J, with 14 bases between. The CDR3 DNA is TGTGCCAGCAGACCCGACTATCGTCCTAACTATGGCTACACCTTC. Protein sequence: CASRPDYRPNYGYTF.

This clone was counted a few times. The chain employs TRBV6-5 and TRBJ2-7; perhaps TRBD2 as D (6 bases). The V end lost 6 bases, the J end lost 4 bases, and 16 bases lay between the germline ends. The CDR3 totals 14 residues. The germline gives CDR1 MNHEY, CDR2 SVGAGI. CDR3 sequence reads: CASRGTSRQYEQYF. The DNA for the CDR3 is TGTGCCAGCAGGGGTACTAGCAGGCAGTACGAGCAGTACTTC.

The chain is built from TRBV9 and TRBJ1-1; no definite D call. The CDR3 loop spans 15 amino acids. V lost 0 bases to trimming and J lost 0 bases, with 9 bases between them. The germline gives CDR1 SGDLS, CDR2 YYNGEE. The CDR3 protein is CASSVDGDLNTEAFF. The CDR3 DNA sequence: TGTGCCAGCAGCGTAGACGGGGATTTGAACACTGAAGCTTTCTTT.

The chain combines TRBV12-2 with TRBJ2-7; TRBD1 is the table's D call, not checked against the DNA. TRBV12-2 is termed a pseudogene. The length of the CDR3 is 15 residues. CDR3 DNA: TGTGCAAGTCGCTTAGGGGGCGTAGTGTACCACGAGCAGTACTTC. Translating it yields CASRLGGVVYHEQYF.

The chain uses TRBV2 and TRBJ2-7, with TRBD1 as a possible D gene (5 bases). The CDR3 length is 14 residues. Germline CDR1 is SNHLY and CDR2 is FYNNEI. The V end was cut by 2 bases, the J end by 2 bases, with 10 bases between. The CDR3 region is CASSEQGIAYEQYF. The CDR3 nucleotides are TGTGCCAGCAGTGAACAGGGTATCGCCTACGAGCAGTACTTC.

This clone was counted a few times. The chain joins TRBV27 to TRBJ2-1, with a weak D call TRBD2 (6 bases). The germline V gene encodes CDR1 MNHEY and CDR2 SMNVEV (reference sequence). The ends were cut back, 4 bases at V and 6 bases at J, with 16 bases in the middle. CDR3 length: 15 residues. DNA for the CDR3: TGTGCCAGCAGTTCCCGGGACCGGAGGGTCAATGAGCAGTTCTTC. It specifies CASSSRDRRVNEQFF.

The chain combines TRBV5-4 with TRBJ2-2, with a tentative D call TRBD2 (7 bases). Per the germline V gene, CDR1 is SGHNT and CDR2 is YYREEE (reference sequence). The V end was cut by 3 bases, the J end by 6 bases, with 18 bases between. The CDR3 totals 16 residues. CDR3 bases: TGTGCCAGCAGCTCCGTTGAGTGGGGGGGCCCCGGGGAGCTGTTTTTT. Its protein product is CASSSVEWGGPGELFF.

This chain links TRBV18 with TRBJ1-2; the D is unclear. The V and J ends lost 3 bases and 1 base respectively, with 12 bases between them. The length of the CDR3 is 15 residues. Germline CDR1 and CDR2: KGHSH and LQKENI. The CDR3 sequence is CASSPPAAVNYGYTF. The DNA of the CDR3 is TGTGCCAGCTCACCCCCGGCAGCGGTTAACTATGGCTACACCTTC.